The present T cell receptor beta chain was sequenced within a study of blood T cells in healthy people across ages. The CDR3 totals 12 residues. Germline CDR1 LGHDT, CDR2 YNNKEL (reference sequence). V shed 5 bases and J shed 5 bases, with 9 bases lying between them. PCR was performed a second time for 7 to 11 cycles using a sample-barcoded 5' primer and a J-beta primer mix. MiXCR was run by TCRdb on the 5' RACE reads, yielding one entry per CDR3 protein. The table records around 1.5 million distinct CDR3 sequences, around 35% of them present only once. This clonotype has just a few counts. The chain has TRBV3-1 and TRBJ2-5; D ambiguous. Sequencing was carried out using blood. This receptor was taken from a woman aged 25 to 45 in good health. The CDR3 bases are TGTGCCAGCAGCAACGGGCCGGAGACCCAGTACTTC. Protein sequence: CASSNGPETQYF.